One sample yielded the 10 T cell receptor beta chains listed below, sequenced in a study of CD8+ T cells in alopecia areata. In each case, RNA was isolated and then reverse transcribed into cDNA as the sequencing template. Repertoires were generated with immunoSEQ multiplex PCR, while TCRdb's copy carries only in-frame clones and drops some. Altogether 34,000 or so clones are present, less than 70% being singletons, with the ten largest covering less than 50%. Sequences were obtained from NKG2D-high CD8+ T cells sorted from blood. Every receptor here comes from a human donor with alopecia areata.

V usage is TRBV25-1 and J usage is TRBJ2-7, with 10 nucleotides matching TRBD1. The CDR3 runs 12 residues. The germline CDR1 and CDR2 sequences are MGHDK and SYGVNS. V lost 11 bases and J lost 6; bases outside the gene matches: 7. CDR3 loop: CACGTGASEQYF. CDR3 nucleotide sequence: TGTGCCTGCGGGACAGGGGCCTCCGAGCAGTACTTC.

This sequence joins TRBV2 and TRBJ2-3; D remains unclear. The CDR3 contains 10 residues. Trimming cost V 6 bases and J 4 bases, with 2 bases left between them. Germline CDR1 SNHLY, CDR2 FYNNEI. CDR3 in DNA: TGTGCCAGCAGGTCAGATACGCAGTATTTT. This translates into CASRSDTQYF.

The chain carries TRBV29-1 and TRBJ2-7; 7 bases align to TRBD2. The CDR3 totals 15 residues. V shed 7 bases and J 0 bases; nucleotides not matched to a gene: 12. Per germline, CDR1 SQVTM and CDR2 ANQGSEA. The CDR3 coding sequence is TGCAGCGCAAATATAAAAGCGGGGCCCTCCTACGAGCAGTACTTC. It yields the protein CSANIKAGPSYEQYF.

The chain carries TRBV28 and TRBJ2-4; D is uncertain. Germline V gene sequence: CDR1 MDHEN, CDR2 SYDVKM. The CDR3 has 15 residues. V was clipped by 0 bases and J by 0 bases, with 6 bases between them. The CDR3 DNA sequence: TGTGCCAGCAGTTTATGGCCGGGAGCCAAAAACATTCAGTACTTC. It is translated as CASSLWPGAKNIQYF.

For the CDR3, the DNA is TGTGCCAGCAGTGAAGACGTCTCCTGGAATCAGCCCCAGCATTTT. It codes for CASSEDVSWNQPQHF. The chain uses TRBV2 and TRBJ1-5, with D hard to call. Trimming cost V 1 base and J 4 bases, with 11 bases left between them. Germline V CDR1 and CDR2: SNHLY, FYNNEI. The CDR3 loop spans 15 amino acids.

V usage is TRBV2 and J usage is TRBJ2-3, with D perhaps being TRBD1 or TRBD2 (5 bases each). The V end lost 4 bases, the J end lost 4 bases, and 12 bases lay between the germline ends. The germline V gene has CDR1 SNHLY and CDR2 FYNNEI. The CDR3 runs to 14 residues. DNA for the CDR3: TGTGCCAGCAGTGGGTGGGACCGCGCAGATACGCAGTATTTT. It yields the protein CASSGWDRADTQYF.

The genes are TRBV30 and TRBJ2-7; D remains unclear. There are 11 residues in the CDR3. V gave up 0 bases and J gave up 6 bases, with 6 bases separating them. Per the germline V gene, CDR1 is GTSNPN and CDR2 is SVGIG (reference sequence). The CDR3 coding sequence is TGTGCCTGGAGTGTAGGTTCCGAGCAGTACTTC. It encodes CAWSVGSEQYF.

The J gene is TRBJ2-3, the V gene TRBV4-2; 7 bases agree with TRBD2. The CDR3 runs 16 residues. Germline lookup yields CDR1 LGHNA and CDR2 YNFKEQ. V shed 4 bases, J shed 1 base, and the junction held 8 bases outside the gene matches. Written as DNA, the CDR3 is TGTGCCAGCAGCCCTACTAGTCTAGCGGGCACAGATACGCAGTATTTT. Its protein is CASSPTSLAGTDTQYF.

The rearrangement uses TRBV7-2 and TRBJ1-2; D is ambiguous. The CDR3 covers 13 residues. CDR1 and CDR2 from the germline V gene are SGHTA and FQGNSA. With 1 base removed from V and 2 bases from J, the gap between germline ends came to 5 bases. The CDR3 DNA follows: TGTGCCAGCAGCTTAGGACTGAACTATGGCTACACCTTC. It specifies CASSLGLNYGYTF.

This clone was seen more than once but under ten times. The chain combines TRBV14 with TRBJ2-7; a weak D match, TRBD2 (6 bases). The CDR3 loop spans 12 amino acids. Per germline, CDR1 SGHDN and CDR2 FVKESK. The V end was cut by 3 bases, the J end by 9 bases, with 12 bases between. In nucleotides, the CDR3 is TGTGCCAGCAGCCACAGGGCGGGGACGCAGTACTTC. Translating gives CASSHRAGTQYF.